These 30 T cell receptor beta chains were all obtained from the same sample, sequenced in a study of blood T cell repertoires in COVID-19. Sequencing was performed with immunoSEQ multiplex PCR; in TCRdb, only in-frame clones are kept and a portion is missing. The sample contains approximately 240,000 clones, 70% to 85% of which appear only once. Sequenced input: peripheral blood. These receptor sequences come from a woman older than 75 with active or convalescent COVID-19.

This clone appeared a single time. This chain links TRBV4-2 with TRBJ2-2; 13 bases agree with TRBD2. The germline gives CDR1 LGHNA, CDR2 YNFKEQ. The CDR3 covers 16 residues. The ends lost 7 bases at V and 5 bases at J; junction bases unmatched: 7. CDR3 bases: TGTGCCAGCACCGACTTGGGACTAGCGGGAACCGGGGAGCTGTTTTTT. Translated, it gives CASTDLGLAGTGELFF.

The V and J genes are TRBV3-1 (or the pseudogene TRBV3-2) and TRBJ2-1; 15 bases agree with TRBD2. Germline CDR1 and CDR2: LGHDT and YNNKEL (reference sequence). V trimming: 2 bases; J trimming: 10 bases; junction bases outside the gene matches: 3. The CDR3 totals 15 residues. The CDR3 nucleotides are TGTGCCAGCAGCCAAAGGACTAGCGGGAGGGACGAGCAGTTCTTC. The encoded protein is CASSQRTSGRDEQFF.

The DNA of the CDR3 is TGTGCCACCAGTCGCGGAGGGAACTACGAGCAGTACTTC. Its translation: CATSRGGNYEQYF. The chain links TRBV24-1 to TRBJ2-7, with a tentative D call TRBD2 (6 bases). The CDR3 runs to 13 residues. Germline loops: CDR1 KGHDR, CDR2 SFDVKD. V was cut by 6 bases and J by 3 bases, with 11 bases left in between.

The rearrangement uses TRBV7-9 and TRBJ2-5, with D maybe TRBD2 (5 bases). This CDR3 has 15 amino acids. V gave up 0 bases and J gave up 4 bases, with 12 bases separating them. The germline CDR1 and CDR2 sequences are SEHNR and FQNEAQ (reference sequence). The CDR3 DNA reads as TGTGCCAGCAGCTTAGCGTGGCTTGAGGGAGAGACCCAGTACTTC. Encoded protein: CASSLAWLEGETQYF. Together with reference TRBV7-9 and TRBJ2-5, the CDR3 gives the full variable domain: DTGVSQNPRHKITKRGQNVTFRCDPISEHNRLYWYRQTLGQGPEFLTYFQNEAQLEKSRLLSDRFSAERPKGSFSTLEIQRTEQGDSAMYLCASSLAWLEGETQYFGPGTRLLVL.

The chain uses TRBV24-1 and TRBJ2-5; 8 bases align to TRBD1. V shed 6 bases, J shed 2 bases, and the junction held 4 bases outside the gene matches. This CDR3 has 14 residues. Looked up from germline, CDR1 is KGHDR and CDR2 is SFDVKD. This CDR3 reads CATSNGQGQETQYF. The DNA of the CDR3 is TGTGCCACCAGTAATGGACAGGGTCAAGAGACCCAGTACTTC.

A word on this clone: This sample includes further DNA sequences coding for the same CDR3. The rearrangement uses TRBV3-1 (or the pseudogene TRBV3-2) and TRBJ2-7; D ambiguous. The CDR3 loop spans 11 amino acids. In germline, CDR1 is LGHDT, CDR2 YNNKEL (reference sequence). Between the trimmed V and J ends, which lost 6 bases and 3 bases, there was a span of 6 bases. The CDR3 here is CASSLSYEQYF. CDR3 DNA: TGTGCCAGCAGTCTTAGCTACGAGCAGTACTTC.

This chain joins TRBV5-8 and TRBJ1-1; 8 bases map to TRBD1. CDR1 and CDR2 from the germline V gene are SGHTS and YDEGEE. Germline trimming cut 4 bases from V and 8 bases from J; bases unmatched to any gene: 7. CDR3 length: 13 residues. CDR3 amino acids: CASSRYRDREAFF. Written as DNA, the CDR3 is TGTGCCAGCAGCCGGTATCGGGACAGGGAAGCTTTCTTT.

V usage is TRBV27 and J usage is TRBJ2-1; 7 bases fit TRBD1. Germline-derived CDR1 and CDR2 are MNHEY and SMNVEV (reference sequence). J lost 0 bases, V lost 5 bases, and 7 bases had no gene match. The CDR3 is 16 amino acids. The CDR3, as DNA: TGTGCCAGCAGTCCAAGGGGGCGGAGCTCCTACAATGAGCAGTTCTTC. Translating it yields CASSPRGRSSYNEQFF.

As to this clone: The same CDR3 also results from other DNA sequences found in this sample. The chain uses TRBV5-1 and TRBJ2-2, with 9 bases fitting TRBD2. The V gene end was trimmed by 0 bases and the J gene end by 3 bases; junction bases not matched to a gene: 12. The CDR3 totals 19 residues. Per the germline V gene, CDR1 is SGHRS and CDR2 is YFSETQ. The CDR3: CASSLERGAERGDTGELFF. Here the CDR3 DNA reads TGCGCCAGCAGCTTGGAAAGGGGCGCCGAGCGGGGGGACACCGGGGAGCTGTTTTTT.

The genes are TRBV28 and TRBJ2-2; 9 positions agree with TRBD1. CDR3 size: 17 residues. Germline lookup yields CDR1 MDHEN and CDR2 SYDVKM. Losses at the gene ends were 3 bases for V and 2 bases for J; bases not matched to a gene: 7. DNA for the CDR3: TGTGCCAGCAGTTTGCTTCCGGGACAGGGCAACACCGGGGAGCTGTTTTTT. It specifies CASSLLPGQGNTGELFF.

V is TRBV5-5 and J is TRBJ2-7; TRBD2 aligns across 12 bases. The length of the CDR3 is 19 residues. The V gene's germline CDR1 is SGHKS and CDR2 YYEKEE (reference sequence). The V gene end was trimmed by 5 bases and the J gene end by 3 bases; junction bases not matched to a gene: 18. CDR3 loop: CASSFDRVRTSGVNYEQYF. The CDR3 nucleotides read TGTGCCAGCAGTTTCGACAGGGTTAGGACTAGCGGGGTCAACTACGAGCAGTACTTC.

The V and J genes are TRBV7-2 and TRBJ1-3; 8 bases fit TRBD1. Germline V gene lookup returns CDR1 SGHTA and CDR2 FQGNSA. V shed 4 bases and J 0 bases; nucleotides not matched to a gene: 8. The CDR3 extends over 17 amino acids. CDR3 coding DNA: TGTGCCAGCAGCTCCGGACAGGGTCCGAGCTCTGGAAACACCATATATTTT. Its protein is CASSSGQGPSSGNTIYF.

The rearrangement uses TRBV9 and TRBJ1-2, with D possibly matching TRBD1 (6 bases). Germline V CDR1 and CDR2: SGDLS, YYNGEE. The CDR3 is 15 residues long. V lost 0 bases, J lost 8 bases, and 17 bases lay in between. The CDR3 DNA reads TGTGCCAGCAGCGTAGCCCTAGGGGGGGGCGGAGGCTACACCTTC. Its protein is CASSVALGGGGGYTF. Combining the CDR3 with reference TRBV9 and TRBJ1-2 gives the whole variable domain DSGVTQTPKHLITATGQRVTLRCSPRSGDLSVYWYQQSLDQGLQFLIQYYNGEERAKGNILERFSAQQFPDLHSELNLSSLELGDSALYFCASSVALGGGGGYTFGSGTRLTVV.

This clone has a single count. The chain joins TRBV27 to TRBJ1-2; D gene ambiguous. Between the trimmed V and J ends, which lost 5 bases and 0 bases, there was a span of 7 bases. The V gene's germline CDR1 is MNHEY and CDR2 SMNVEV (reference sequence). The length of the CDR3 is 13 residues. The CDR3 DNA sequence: TGTGCCAGCAGTCACACCTCTAACTATGGCTACACCTTC. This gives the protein CASSHTSNYGYTF.

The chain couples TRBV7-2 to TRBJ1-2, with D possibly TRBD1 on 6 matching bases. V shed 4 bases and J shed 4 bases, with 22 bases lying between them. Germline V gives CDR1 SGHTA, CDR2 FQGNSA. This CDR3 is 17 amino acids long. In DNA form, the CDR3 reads TGTGCCAGCAGCTCACTCCAGGACAGAACGAGGGGCTATGGCTACACCTTC. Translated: CASSSLQDRTRGYGYTF. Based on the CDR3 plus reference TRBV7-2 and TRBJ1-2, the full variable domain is GAGVSQSPSNKVTEKGKDVELRCDPISGHTALYWYRQSLGQGLEFLIYFQGNSAPDKSGLPSDRFSAERTGGSVSTLTIQRTQQEDSAVYLCASSSLQDRTRGYGYTFGSGTRLTVV.

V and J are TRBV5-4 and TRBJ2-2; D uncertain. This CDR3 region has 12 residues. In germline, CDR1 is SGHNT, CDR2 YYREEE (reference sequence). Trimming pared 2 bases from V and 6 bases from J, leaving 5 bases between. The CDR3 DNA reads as TGTGCCAGCAGCTTCCCCGCCGGGGAGCTGTTTTTT. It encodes CASSFPAGELFF.

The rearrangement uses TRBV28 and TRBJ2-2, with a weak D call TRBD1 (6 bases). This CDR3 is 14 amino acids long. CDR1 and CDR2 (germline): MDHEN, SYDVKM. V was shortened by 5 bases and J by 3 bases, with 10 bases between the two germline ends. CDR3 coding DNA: TGTGCCAGCAGTCAGACAGGCTACACCGGGGAGCTGTTTTTT. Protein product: CASSQTGYTGELFF.

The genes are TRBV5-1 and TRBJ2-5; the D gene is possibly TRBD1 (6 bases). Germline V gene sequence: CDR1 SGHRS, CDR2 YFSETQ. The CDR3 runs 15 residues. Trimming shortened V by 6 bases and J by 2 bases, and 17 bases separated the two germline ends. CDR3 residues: CASNTLGQAQETQYF. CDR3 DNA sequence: TGCGCCAGCAATACCTTGGGACAAGCTCAAGAGACCCAGTACTTC.

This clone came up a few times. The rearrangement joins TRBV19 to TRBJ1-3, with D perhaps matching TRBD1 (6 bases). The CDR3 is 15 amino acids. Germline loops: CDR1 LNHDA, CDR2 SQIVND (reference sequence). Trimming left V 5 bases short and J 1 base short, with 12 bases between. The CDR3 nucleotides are TGTGCCAGTAGTCCTCGGACAGTTTCTGGAAACACCATATATTTT. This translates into CASSPRTVSGNTIYF.

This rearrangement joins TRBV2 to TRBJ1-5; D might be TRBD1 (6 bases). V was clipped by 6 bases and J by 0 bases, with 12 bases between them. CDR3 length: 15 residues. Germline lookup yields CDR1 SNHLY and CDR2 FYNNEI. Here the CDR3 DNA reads TGTGCCAGCAGCCTTGGGGGCTATAGCAATCAGCCCCAGCATTTT. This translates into CASSLGGYSNQPQHF.

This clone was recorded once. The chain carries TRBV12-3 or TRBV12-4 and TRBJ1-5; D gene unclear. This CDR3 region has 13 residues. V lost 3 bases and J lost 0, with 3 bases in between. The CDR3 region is CASSFNSNQPQHF. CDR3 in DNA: TGTGCCAGCAGTTTTAATAGCAATCAGCCCCAGCATTTT.

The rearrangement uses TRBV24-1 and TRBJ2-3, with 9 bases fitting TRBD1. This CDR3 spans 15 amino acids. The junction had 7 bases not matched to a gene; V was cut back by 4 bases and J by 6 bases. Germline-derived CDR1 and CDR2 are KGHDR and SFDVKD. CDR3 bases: TGTGCCACCAGTGACCCACAGGGGGCGGGGGATACGCAGTATTTT. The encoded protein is CATSDPQGAGDTQYF.

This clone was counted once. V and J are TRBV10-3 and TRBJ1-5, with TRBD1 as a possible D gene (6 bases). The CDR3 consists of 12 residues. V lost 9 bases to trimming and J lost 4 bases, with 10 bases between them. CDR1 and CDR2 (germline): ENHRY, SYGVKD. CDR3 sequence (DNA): TGTGCCATACGGACAGATAATCAGCCCCAGCATTTT. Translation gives CAIRTDNQPQHF.

DNA of the CDR3: TGTGCCAGCAGTGAAGGACAAAGCAATCAGCCCCAGCATTTT. It translates to CASSEGQSNQPQHF. This chain links TRBV6-4 with TRBJ1-5; tentatively, D is TRBD1 (5 bases). The V gene's germline CDR1 is MRHNA and CDR2 SNTAGT. V was clipped by 3 bases and J by 1 base, with 7 bases between them. There are 14 residues in the CDR3.

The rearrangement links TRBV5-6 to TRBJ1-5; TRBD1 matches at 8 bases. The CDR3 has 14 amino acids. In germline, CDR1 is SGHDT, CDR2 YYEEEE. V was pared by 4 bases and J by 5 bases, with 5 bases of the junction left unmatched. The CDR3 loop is CASSRQGRDQPQHF. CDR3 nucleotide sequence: TGTGCCAGCAGCCGACAGGGGCGGGATCAGCCCCAGCATTTT.

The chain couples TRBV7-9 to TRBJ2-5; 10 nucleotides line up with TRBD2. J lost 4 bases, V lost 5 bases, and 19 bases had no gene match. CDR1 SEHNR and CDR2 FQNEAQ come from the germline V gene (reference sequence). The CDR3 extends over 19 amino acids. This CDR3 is CASSRPRGSPAGGPETQYF. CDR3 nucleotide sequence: TGTGCCAGCAGCCGCCCCAGGGGTAGCCCAGCGGGAGGGCCAGAGACCCAGTACTTC.

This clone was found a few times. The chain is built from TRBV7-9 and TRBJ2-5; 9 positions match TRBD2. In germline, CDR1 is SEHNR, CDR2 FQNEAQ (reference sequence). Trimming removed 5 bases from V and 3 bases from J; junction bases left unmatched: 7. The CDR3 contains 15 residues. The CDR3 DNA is TGTGCCAGCAGCCAAAGCGGGGGGCCTGAAGAGACCCAGTACTTC. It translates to CASSQSGGPEETQYF.

This CDR3 reads CASSQYGTGSYNEQFF. CDR3 in DNA: TGTGCCAGCAGCCAATACGGGACAGGGTCCTACAATGAGCAGTTCTTC. The V and J genes are TRBV7-2 and TRBJ2-1; 9 nucleotides match TRBD1. This CDR3 region has 16 residues. The trim removed 5 bases at V and 1 base at J, leaving 6 bases unmatched. Germline V gene data show CDR1 as SGHTA and CDR2 as FQGNSA.

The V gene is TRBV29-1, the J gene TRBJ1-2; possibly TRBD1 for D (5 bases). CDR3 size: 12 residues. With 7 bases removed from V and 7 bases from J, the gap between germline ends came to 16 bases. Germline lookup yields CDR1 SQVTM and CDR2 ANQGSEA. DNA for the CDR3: TGCAGCGCAAATTGGGCAGGGTTTGGCTACACCTTC. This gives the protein CSANWAGFGYTF.

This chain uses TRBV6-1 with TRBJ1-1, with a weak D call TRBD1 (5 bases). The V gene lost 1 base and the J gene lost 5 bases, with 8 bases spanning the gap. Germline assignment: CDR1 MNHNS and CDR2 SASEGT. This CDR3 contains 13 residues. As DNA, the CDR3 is TGTGCCAGCAGTGAAGGGGGCTGGACTGAAGCTTTCTTT. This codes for CASSEGGWTEAFF.